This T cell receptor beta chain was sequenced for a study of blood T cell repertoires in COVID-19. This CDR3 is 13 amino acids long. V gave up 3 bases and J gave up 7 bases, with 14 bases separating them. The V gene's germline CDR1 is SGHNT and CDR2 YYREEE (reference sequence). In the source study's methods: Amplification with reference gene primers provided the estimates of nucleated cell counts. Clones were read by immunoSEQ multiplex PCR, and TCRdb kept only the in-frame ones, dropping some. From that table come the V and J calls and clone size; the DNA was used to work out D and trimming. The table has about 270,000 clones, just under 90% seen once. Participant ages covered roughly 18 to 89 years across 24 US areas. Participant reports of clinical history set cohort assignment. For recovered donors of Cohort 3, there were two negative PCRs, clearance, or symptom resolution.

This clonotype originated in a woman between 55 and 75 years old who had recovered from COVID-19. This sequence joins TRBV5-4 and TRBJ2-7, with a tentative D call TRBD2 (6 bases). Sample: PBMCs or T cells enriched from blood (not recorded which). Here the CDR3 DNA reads TGTGCCAGCAGCTCCCAGACTAGTTGGGAGCAGTACTTC. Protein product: CASSSQTSWEQYF.